A single sample gave rise to the 15 T cell receptor beta chains below, sequenced in a study of cytomegalovirus exposure and HLA in healthy donors. PCR primers comprised 60 Vbeta and 13 Jbeta primers. Some clones are missing from TCRdb's copy, which holds only in-frame ones; the method was immunoSEQ multiplex PCR. This sample carries 150,000 to 200,000 clones, roughly nine tenths of them seen once, and the ten largest clones take less than 1.3%. The sample comprised PBMCs. The receptors derive from a boy younger than 10 in good health and CMV-seronegative.

V usage is TRBV27 and J usage is TRBJ2-5, with TRBD1 identical over 9 bases. The DNA matches TRBJ2-7 better at its end, which makes the J call doubtful. Germline CDR1 MNHEY, CDR2 SMNVEV (reference sequence). The CDR3 length is 15 residues. The CDR3 sequence is CASSLGTGSSYEQYF. The CDR3 DNA follows: TGTGCCAGCAGTTTAGGGACAGGGAGCTCCTACGAGCAGTACTTC.

The chain is built from TRBV5-1 and TRBJ2-5; the match to TRBD2 covers 7 bases. The assigned J gene may be wrong: the sequence end matches TRBJ2-7 better. The CDR3 is 13 residues long. CDR1 and CDR2 (germline): SGHRS, YFSETQ. The CDR3 here is CASSSGGGYEQYF. CDR3 coding DNA: TGCGCCAGCAGCTCGGGCGGGGGCTACGAGCAGTACTTC.

The chain is built from TRBV14 and TRBJ2-3, with TRBD2 matching over 14 bases. Germline CDR1 is SGHDN and CDR2 is FVKESK. V gave up 5 bases and J gave up 0 bases; unmatched junction bases: 4. The CDR3 runs 17 residues. CDR3: CASSTRLAGGSTDTQYF. The CDR3 coding sequence is TGTGCCAGCAGCACCAGACTAGCGGGGGGGAGCACAGATACGCAGTATTTT. Filled out from reference TRBV14 and TRBJ2-3, the complete variable domain reads EAGVTQFPSHSVIEKGQTVTLRCDPISGHDNLYWYRRVMGKEIKFLLHFVKESKQDESGMPNNRFLAERTGGTYSTLKVQPAELEDSGVYFCASSTRLAGGSTDTQYFGPGTRLTVL.

This sequence joins TRBV19 and TRBJ2-1; 8 positions match TRBD2. The CDR3 is 15 residues long. V lost 5 bases, J lost 8 bases, and 11 bases stayed unmatched. CDR1 and CDR2 (germline): LNHDA, SQIVND (reference sequence). CDR3: CASSLAGRGVDEQFF. The CDR3 DNA reads as TGTGCCAGTAGTCTAGCGGGCCGCGGGGTTGATGAGCAGTTCTTC.

This sequence joins TRBV5-1 and TRBJ1-4, with D perhaps TRBD1 (6 bases). There are 13 residues in the CDR3. CDR1 SGHRS and CDR2 YFSETQ come from the germline V gene. Trimming removed 4 bases at V and 6 bases at J, with 10 bases between. The CDR3: CASSRGGDEKLFF. Here the CDR3 DNA reads TGCGCCAGCAGCAGAGGGGGAGATGAAAAACTGTTTTTT.

The gene calls are TRBV29-1 and TRBJ1-2, with D possibly being TRBD1 (5 bases). Trimming removed 0 bases at V and 5 bases at J, with 19 bases between. The germline V gene encodes CDR1 SQVTM and CDR2 ANQGSEA. The CDR3 runs 16 residues. CDR3 nucleotides: TGCAGCGTTGAAGATCGGGCGGGGGGGGAGGGGTATGGCTACACCTTC. Its protein is CSVEDRAGGEGYGYTF. The variable domain in full, with the rest retrieved from reference TRBV29-1 and TRBJ1-2, is SAVISQKPSRDICQRGTSLTIQCQVDSQVTMMFWYRQQPGQSLTLIATANQGSEATYESGFVIDKFPISRPNLTFSTLTVSNMSPEDSSIYLCSVEDRAGGEGYGYTFGSGTRLTVV.

The CDR3 DNA reads as TGTGCCAGCACTTTCATAGCGGGAGCCCTTGGGGAGCTGTTTTTT. Protein sequence: CASTFIAGALGELFF. This chain uses TRBV28 with TRBJ2-2; 9 positions agree with TRBD2. The junction had 11 bases not matched to a gene; V was cut back by 7 bases and J by 8 bases. This CDR3 contains 15 residues. CDR1 and CDR2 from the germline V gene are MDHEN and SYDVKM.

The rearrangement joins TRBV11-2 to TRBJ1-1; TRBD1 matches 12 bases. The CDR3 spans 17 residues. CDR1 is SGHAT, CDR2 FQNNGV, per germline. V shed 6 bases and J 1 base; nucleotides not matched to a gene: 9. DNA for the CDR3: TGTGCCAGCAGTTTTAGGGCGGGACAGGGGGCGAACACTGAAGCTTTCTTT. Translating gives CASSFRAGQGANTEAFF.

The chain carries TRBV7-7 and TRBJ2-7; TRBD1 agrees at 9 bases. Per germline, CDR1 SSHAT and CDR2 FNYEAQ (reference sequence). Losses at the gene ends were 5 bases for V and 3 bases for J; bases not matched to a gene: 8. The CDR3 is made up of 15 amino acids. The CDR3: CASSQRTGGDYEQYF. DNA for the CDR3: TGTGCCAGCAGCCAACGCACAGGGGGCGACTACGAGCAGTACTTC.

The chain employs TRBV19 and TRBJ1-2, with D possibly being TRBD1 (6 bases). Germline assignment: CDR1 LNHDA and CDR2 SQIVND (reference sequence). V dropped 6 bases and J dropped 8 bases, with 16 bases sitting between them. This CDR3 is 13 amino acids long. The CDR3 region has the DNA TGTGCCAGTAGCCCAGGGGACCGAGAGGGCTACACCTTC. Translated: CASSPGDREGYTF. Complete variable domain (other parts from reference TRBV19 and TRBJ1-2): DGGITQSPKYLFRKEGQNVTLSCEQNLNHDAMYWYRQDPGQGLRLIYYSQIVNDFQKGDIAEGYSVSREKKESFPLTVTSAQKNPTAFYLCASSPGDREGYTFGSGTRLTVV.

The chain employs TRBV2 and TRBJ1-4; the match to TRBD1 covers 7 bases. CDR1 is SNHLY and CDR2 is FYNNEI in the germline V gene. Germline trimming cut 1 base from V and 16 bases from J; bases unmatched to any gene: 15. The CDR3 sequence is 15 residues long. CDR3 protein: CASSEEIPSGRDRFF. CDR3 coding DNA: TGTGCCAGCAGTGAAGAGATCCCTTCCGGCCGGGACAGGTTTTTT.

V and J are TRBV5-1 and TRBJ1-1; D is unresolved. V lost 0 bases and J 4 bases, leaving 10 bases between the germline ends. The CDR3 runs 14 residues. Germline V gives CDR1 SGHRS, CDR2 YFSETQ. The DNA of the CDR3 is TGCGCCAGCAGCTTGGATCTGGGGAGCACTGAAGCTTTCTTT. Translation gives CASSLDLGSTEAFF.

The J gene is TRBJ1-2, the V gene TRBV5-5, with D maybe TRBD1 (6 bases). The V and J ends lost 6 bases and 1 base respectively, with 13 bases between them. CDR1 and CDR2 (germline): SGHKS, YYEKEE (reference sequence). The CDR3 sequence is 14 residues long. Written as DNA, the CDR3 is TGTGCCAGCACCTGGACAGCGAGTAACTATGGCTACACCTTC. It yields the protein CASTWTASNYGYTF.

The chain joins TRBV5-8 to TRBJ2-7; maybe TRBD2 (6 bases). Trimming cost V 0 bases and J 1 base, with 14 bases left between them. This CDR3 spans 16 amino acids. The germline gives CDR1 SGHTS, CDR2 YDEGEE. CDR3 loop: CASSLGQRAPSYEQYF. The CDR3 DNA is TGTGCCAGCAGCTTGGGGCAGCGGGCGCCTTCCTACGAGCAGTACTTC.

The CDR3 is CASTVGDTNTGELFF. For the CDR3, the DNA is TGTGCCAGCACCGTGGGCGATACGAACACCGGGGAGCTGTTTTTT. The chain couples TRBV9 to TRBJ2-2; D gene uncertain. The CDR3 spans 15 residues. Germline CDR1 SGDLS, CDR2 YYNGEE. Trimming removed 6 bases at V and 0 bases at J, with 12 bases between.